This T cell receptor (beta chain) comes out of a study of molecular identifiers for immune sequencing clone quantification (dated by TCRdb to 2016 to 2018). Turning to the overall study: For a replicate experiment, the RNA from either approximately 20,000 or 98,000 naive CD8 T cells was divided into five aliquots, and four of those aliquots went on to sequencing. The study was a methods study using CD8 T cells to benchmark molecular-identifier clustering-based TCR repertoire sequencing (MIDCIRS) and TCR RNA copy counting. The full study reports these points: In CMV-specific effector cells, clones with more than 20 RNA copies contained over 97% of molecules, whereas in naive cells such clones contained under 1% of molecules. Highly expanded clone sizes could be underestimated because identical TCR molecules may share a barcode. Without barcode sub-clustering, chimeric consensus sequences inflated TCR diversity; chimeras reached as high as 47%. Spiked-in Jurkat TCR RNA (10 copies' worth), which is not part of the donor repertoire, was contained in the naive libraries. Even against a background of one million naive CD8 T cells, spiked-in Jurkat TCR RNA amounting to a single cell's worth was reported to be detectable. Modeling gave about three recovered TCR RNA copies per cell versus around 10 by digital PCR, implying about 30% capture efficiency.

Libraries of naive CD8 T cells were generated from roughly 18,000 to 920,000 sorted cells, with 10%, 30% or 50% of the purified RNA used. On a BD FACSAria II, naive CD8 T cells were FACS-sorted as CD8+CD4-CCR7+CD45RA+ and collected into RLT Plus buffer. To test detection sensitivity, Jurkat RNA equivalent to more than 8 TCR copies was spiked into samples of roughly 18,000-1,100,000 naive CD8 T cells. CD8 T cells were enriched with RosetteSep CD8+ T Cell Enrichment Cocktail and Ficoll-Paque, followed by ACK red cell lysis. Library preparation employed PCR. Sequencing relied on a NextSeq 500. Bulk TCR libraries were generated as previously described, with the TCR primers listed in Table S5 used. The Qiagen AllPrep DNA/RNA kit was used to purify total RNA. Before any analysis, reads coming from multiple sequencing runs of the same library were combined into one pool. Per the source publication's procedure: Reads were retained only if the reads had an exact TCR constant sequence, and the retained reads were trimmed to 150 nt and grouped according to their 12-nt molecular barcodes. Reads in each barcode group were sub-clustered using a 15% Levenshtein threshold, and a quality-weighted consensus sequence was built for each RNA molecule. Non-functional sequences were excluded, and lower-count sequences lying one edit away from another sequence were also excluded. Barcode sub-clusters with fewer than 20% of the maximum read count were removed, based on fitting two negative binomial distributions. TCRdb reprocessed the public reads (quality trimming at Q25 with fastp, clone calling with MiXCR) and kept in-frame beta chains. Each entry is one CDR3 protein sequence, shown with its most common DNA and genes. The V and J calls shown here were made by TCRdb, not taken from the authors' results. The sample table holds approximately 630,000 distinct CDR3 sequences, of which around 25% were seen once. The ten biggest clones cover about 0.84% of the sample.

The table lists this clonotype with many counts. The target of this receptor is not known. Per-base qualities were not stored, and no clone one base away is much larger. Sequencing input: naive CD8+ T cells from blood, with Jurkat cell RNA spiked in. According to the study, the label for this sample's cell subset or site signals: FACS-sorted CD8+CD4-CCR7+CD45RA+ naive T cells. The sequence was collected from a human donor in good health. Some libraries in this study had Jurkat cell RNA spiked in.

The DNA is TGTGCCAGCAGGGTTGGGACAGGGGAAAATCCCCAGCATTTT. Its protein is CASRVGTGENPQHF. The chain is made from TRBV6-5 and TRBJ1-5; TRBD1 lines up with 10 middle nucleotides. CDR1 MNHEY and CDR2 SVGAGI were looked up in the germline V gene. The CDR3, from cysteine to phenylalanine, totals 14 residues. Left in the record is the CDR3 DNA by itself, 42 bases read in frame from the first base. After removal of 6 bases from V and 10 bases from J, the junction retains 9 bases not matched to a gene.